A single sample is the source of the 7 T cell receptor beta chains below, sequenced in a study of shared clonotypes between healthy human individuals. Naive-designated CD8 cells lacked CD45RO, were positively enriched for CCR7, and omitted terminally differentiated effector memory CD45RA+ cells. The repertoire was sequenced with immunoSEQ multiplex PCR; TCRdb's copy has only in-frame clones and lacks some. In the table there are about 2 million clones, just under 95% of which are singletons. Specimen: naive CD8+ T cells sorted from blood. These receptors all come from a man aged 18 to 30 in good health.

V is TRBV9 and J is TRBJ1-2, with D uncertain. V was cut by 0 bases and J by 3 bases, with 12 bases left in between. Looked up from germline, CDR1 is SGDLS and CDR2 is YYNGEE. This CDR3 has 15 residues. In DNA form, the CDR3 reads TGTGCCAGCAGCGTAGTTCCGTCGGCCGACTATGGCTACACCTTC. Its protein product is CASSVVPSADYGYTF.

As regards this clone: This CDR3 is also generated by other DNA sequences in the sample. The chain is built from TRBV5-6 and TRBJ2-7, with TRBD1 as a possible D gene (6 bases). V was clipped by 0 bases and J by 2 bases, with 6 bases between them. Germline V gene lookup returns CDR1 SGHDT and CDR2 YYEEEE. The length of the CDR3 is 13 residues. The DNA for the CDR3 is TGTGCCAGCAGCTTGGGGGGGCCCTACGAGCAGTACTTC. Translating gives CASSLGGPYEQYF.

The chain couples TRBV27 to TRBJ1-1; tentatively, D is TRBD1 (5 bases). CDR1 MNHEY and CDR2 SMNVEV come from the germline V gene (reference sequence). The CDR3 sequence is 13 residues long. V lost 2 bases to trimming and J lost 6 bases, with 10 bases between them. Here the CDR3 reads CASSLRAGPEAFF. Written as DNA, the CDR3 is TGTGCCAGCAGTTTACGGGCAGGGCCTGAAGCTTTCTTT.

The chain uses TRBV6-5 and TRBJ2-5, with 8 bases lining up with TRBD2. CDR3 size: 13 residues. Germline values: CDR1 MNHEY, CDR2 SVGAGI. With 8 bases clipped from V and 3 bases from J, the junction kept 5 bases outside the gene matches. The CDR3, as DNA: TGTGCCAGCGCCCTAGCGGGCGAAGAGACCCAGTACTTC. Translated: CASALAGEETQYF.

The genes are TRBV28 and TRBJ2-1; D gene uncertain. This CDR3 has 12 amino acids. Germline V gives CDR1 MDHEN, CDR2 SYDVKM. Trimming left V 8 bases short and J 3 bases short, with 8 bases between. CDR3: CASGNSYNEQFF. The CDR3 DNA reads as TGTGCCAGCGGAAACAGCTACAATGAGCAGTTCTTC. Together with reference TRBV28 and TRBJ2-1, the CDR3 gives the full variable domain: DVKVTQSSRYLVKRTGEKVFLECVQDMDHENMFWYRQDPGLGLRLIYFSYDVKMKEKGDIPEGYSVSREKKERFSLILESASTNQTSMYLCASGNSYNEQFFGPGTRLTVL.

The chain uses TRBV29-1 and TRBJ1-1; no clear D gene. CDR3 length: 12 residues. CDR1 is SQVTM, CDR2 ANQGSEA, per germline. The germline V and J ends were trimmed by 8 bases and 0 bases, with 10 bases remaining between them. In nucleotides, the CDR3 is TGCAGCTCTATGGAGATGAACACTGAAGCTTTCTTT. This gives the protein CSSMEMNTEAFF.

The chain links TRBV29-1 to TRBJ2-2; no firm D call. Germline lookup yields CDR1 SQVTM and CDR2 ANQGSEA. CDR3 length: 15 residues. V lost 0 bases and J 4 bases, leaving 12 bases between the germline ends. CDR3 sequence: CSVEDQDGSTGELFF. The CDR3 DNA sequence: TGCAGCGTTGAAGATCAGGACGGATCCACCGGGGAGCTGTTTTTT.